The entry that follows covers one TCR beta chain sequence. No antigen is known for it. There are 17 residues in the CDR3. Germline CDR1 is SGHAT and CDR2 is FQNNGV. CD45RO-CCR7+CD27+CD95- marked naive CD8+ T cells. These data come from a study of CXCR3-negative and CXCR3-positive naive CD8 T cells. The overall study: Overall TRB read output was 120 million to 150 million, and each library contained about 1.5 +/- 0.3 million reads. Study conclusions and caveats: Upon cryopreservation, CXCR3 expression partially decreased, and most assays used fresh PBMCs. The study found more hydrophobic TRB CDR3s in CXCR3-positive naive cells than in CXCR3-negative naive cells. Similar TRBV-TRBJ usage was seen in naive cells (both CXCR3-negative and CXCR3-positive), but memory cells differed.

5' RACE with UMI labels generated the TRB cDNA libraries. TCRdb reprocessed the 5' RACE reads and reports one entry per CDR3 protein, with no DNA. Its table records approximately 65,000 distinct CDR3 sequences. The material sequenced was naive CXCR3+ CD8+ T cells from blood. Subset noted: CD45RO-CCR7+CD27+CD95- naive CD8+ T cells expressing CXCR3 (TNR3+). This receptor was obtained from a human donor in good health. Some clones in this sample may be carry-over from other donors' samples. The V and J genes are TRBV11-2 and TRBJ2-7; TCRdb designates TRBD1, a call that cannot be tested without DNA. CDR3 residues: CASSLGPGQGLTYEQYF. Looking up the rest from reference TRBV11-2 and TRBJ2-7 gives the full variable domain: EAGVAQSPRYKIIEKRQSVAFWCNPISGHATLYWYQQILGQGPKLLIQFQNNGVVDDSQLPKDRFSAERLKGVDSTLKIQPAKLEDSAVYLCASSLGPGQGLTYEQYFGPGTRLTVT.